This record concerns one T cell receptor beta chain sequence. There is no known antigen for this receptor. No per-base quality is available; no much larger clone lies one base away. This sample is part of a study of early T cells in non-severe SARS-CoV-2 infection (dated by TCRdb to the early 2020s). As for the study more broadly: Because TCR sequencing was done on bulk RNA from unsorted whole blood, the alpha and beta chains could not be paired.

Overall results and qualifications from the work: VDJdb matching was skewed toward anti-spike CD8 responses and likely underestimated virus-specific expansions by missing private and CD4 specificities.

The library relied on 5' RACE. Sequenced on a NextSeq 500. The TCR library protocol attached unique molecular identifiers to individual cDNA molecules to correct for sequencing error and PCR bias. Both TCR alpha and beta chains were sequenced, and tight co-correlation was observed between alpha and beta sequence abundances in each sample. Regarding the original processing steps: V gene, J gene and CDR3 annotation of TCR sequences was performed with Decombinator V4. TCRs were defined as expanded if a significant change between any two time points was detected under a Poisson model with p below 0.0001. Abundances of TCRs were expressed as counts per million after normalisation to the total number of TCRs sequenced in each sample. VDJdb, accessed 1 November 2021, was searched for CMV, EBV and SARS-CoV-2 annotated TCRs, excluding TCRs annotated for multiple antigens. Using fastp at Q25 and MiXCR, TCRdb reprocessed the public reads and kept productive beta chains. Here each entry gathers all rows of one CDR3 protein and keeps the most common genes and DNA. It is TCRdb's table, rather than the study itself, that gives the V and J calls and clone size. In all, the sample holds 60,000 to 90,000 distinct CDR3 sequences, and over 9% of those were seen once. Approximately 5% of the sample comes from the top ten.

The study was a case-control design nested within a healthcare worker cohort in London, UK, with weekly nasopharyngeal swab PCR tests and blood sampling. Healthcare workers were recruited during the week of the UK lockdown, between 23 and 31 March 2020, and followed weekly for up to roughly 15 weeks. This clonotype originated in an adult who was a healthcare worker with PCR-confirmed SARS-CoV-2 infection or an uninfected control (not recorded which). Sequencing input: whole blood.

The encoded CDR3 is CASTETGAYEQYF. The bases are TGTGCCAGCACCGAGACAGGGGCCTACGAGCAGTACTTC. The receptor chain draws on TRBV12-3 or TRBV12-4 and TRBJ2-7; 8 junctional bases match TRBD1. V and J are trimmed by 7 bases and 2 bases, and the gene matches miss 4 bases of the junction. Taken from cysteine to phenylalanine, the CDR3 has 13 residues. Only the CDR3 part of the read is kept: 39 bases, read in frame from the first base.